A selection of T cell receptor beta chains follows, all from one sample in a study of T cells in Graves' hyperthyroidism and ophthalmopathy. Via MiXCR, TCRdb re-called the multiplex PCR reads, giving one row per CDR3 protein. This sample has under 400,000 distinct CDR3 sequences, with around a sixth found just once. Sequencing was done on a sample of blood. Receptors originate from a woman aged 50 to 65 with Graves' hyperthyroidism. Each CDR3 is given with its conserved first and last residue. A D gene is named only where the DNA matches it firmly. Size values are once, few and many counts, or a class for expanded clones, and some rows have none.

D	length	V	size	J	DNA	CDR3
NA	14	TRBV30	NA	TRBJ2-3	TGTGCCTGGAGTGATTCAGCTAGCACAGATACGCAGTATTTT	CAWSDSASTDTQYF
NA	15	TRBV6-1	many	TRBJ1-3	TGTGCCAGCAGCGACTCCGGCAGCTCTGGAAACACCATATATTTT	CASSDSGSSGNTIYF
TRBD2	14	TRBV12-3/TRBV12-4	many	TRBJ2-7	TGTGCCAGCAGTTTAGGCGCTAGCGGGAACGAGCAGTACTTC	CASSLGASGNEQYF
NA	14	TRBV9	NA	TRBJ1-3	TGTGCCAGCGGGAAAAGAAACTCTGGAAACACCATATATTTT	CASGKRNSGNTIYF
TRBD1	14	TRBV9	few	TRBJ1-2	TGTGCCAGCAGCGCAACAGGGGGCGGCTATGGCTACACCTTC	CASSATGGGYGYTF
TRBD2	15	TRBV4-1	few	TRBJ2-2	TGCGCCAGCAGAGTTAGCGGGAGTGCGACCGGGGAGCTGTTTTTT	CASRVSGSATGELFF
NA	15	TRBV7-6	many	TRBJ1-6	TGTGCCAGCAGCCACGGCGCAGGGGCCAATTCACCCCTCCACTTT	CASSHGAGANSPLHF
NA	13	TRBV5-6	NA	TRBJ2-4	TGTGCCAGCAGCTTGGAGGGGGTGGGCATTCAGTACTTC	CASSLEGVGIQYF
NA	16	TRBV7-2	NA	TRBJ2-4	TGTGCCAGCAGCTTAGAGGGACTGACAGCCAAAAACATTCAGTACTTC	CASSLEGLTAKNIQYF
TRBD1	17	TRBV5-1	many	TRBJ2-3	TGCGCCAGCAGCTCACGGACCGGGACAGGATTCCCAGATACGCAGTATTTT	CASSSRTGTGFPDTQYF